Presented here are 19 T cell receptor beta chains from one specimen sequenced in a study of blood T cells in healthy people across ages. Together with a sample-barcoded 5' primer, a J-beta primer mix was included in a second PCR lasting about 7 to 12 cycles. TCRdb reprocessed the 5' RACE reads via MiXCR and lists one record per CDR3 protein. The table has fewer than 1,000,000 distinct CDR3 sequences, about 42% seen once. Source material: blood. All receptors derive from a man between 60 and 70 years old in good health.

This clonotype was seen a handful of times. A much larger clone sits a single nucleotide away, making a read error possible. The J gene is TRBJ1-1, the V gene TRBV9, with unresolved D. The CDR3 runs 13 residues. Per germline, CDR1 SGDLS and CDR2 YYNGEE. V shed 3 bases and J shed 2 bases, with 8 bases lying between them. The CDR3 loop reads CASSGGINTEAFF. As DNA, the CDR3 is TGTGCCAGCAGCGGCGGGATCAACACTGAAGCTTTCTTT.

The chain links TRBV20-1 to TRBJ2-3; D remains unclear. V was cut by 5 bases and J by 4 bases, with 13 bases left in between. CDR3 size: 13 residues. CDR1 DFQATT and CDR2 SNEGSKA come from the germline V gene (reference sequence). The chain's CDR3 is CSAPELPPDTQYF. In DNA form, the CDR3 reads TGCAGTGCTCCAGAGTTGCCCCCAGATACGCAGTATTTT.

Only a few counts were recorded for this clonotype. The J gene is TRBJ2-3, the V gene TRBV6-2 or TRBV6-3, with TRBD1 identical over 10 bases. V lost 10 bases and J lost 4; bases outside the gene matches: 8. The germline V gene encodes CDR1 MNHEY and CDR2 SVGEGT. The CDR3 contains 14 residues. The CDR3, as DNA: TGTGCCACCTTAGGACAGGGGGTACCAGATACGCAGTATTTT. Protein sequence: CATLGQGVPDTQYF.

V is TRBV5-1 and J is TRBJ2-2, with D hard to call. CDR1 and CDR2 from the germline V gene are SGHRS and YFSETQ. This CDR3 region has 15 residues. V lost 0 bases and J lost 4, with 10 bases in between. The CDR3 DNA follows: TGCGCCAGCAGCTTGGGGCACTCCACCACCGGGGAGCTGTTTTTT. It translates to CASSLGHSTTGELFF.

The chain employs TRBV5-6 and TRBJ1-1; D unresolved. The ends were cut back, 4 bases at V and 2 bases at J, with 9 bases in the middle. Germline V lookup: CDR1 SGHDT, CDR2 YYEEEE. The CDR3 runs 13 residues. The CDR3 region is CASSVPENTEAFF. In nucleotides, the CDR3 is TGTGCCAGCAGCGTCCCCGAAAACACTGAAGCTTTCTTT.

The gene calls are TRBV27 and TRBJ1-2, with a possible D match to TRBD1 (5 bases). Germline CDR1 reads MNHEY; CDR2 reads SMNVEV (reference sequence). V was pared by 4 bases and J by 0 bases, with 9 bases between. The CDR3 has 14 residues. The CDR3 sequence: CASSYGGPNYGYTF. DNA for the CDR3: TGTGCCAGCAGTTACGGGGGTCCTAACTATGGCTACACCTTC.

This rearrangement joins TRBV20-1 to TRBJ2-1; 8 bases fit TRBD2. Germline V gives CDR1 DFQATT, CDR2 SNEGSKA (reference sequence). There are 15 residues in the CDR3. J lost 13 bases, V lost 1 base, and 15 bases had no gene match. The CDR3 coding sequence is TGCAGTGCTAGAGGCCCAGCGGGGGCACAAGAGACCCAGTTCTTC. Its protein product is CSARGPAGAQETQFF.

This clonotype was counted between two and nine times. V gene TRBV7-9 combines with J gene TRBJ2-5, with D possibly TRBD2 on 6 matching bases. V lost 5 bases and J lost 1, with 11 bases in between. CDR3 size: 14 residues. The germline V gene encodes CDR1 SEHNR and CDR2 FQNEAQ (reference sequence). This CDR3 is CASSRQGLQETQYF. The CDR3 DNA sequence: TGTGCCAGCAGCCGCCAGGGACTCCAAGAGACCCAGTACTTC.

In this sample, this clonotype turned up a few times. This sequence joins TRBV25-1 and TRBJ2-5, with D perhaps TRBD2 (6 bases). V was shortened by 8 bases and J by 5 bases, with 15 bases between the two germline ends. The CDR3 is 13 amino acids. CDR1 is MGHDK, CDR2 SYGVNS, per germline. CDR3 residues: CASSGTGSETQYF. In DNA form, the CDR3 reads TGTGCCAGCTCTGGGACTGGTTCGGAGACCCAGTACTTC.

The chain couples TRBV5-1 to TRBJ2-5; D tentatively reads TRBD1 or TRBD2 (6 bases each). This CDR3 region has 15 residues. Germline-derived CDR1 and CDR2 are SGHRS and YFSETQ. With 5 bases removed from V and 5 bases from J, the gap between germline ends came to 19 bases. The CDR3 protein is CASSLFLGAGETQYF. Written as DNA, the CDR3 is TGCGCCAGCAGTTTATTCCTGGGGGCGGGGGAGACCCAGTACTTC.

The chain carries TRBV28 and TRBJ1-1; TRBD1 is a possible D gene (5 bases). This CDR3 is built from 12 residues. The V end lost 7 bases, the J end lost 11 bases, and 17 bases lay between the germline ends. Germline V lookup: CDR1 MDHEN, CDR2 SYDVKM. CDR3 in amino acids: CASIPRAGWAFF. The CDR3 nucleotides read TGTGCCAGCATCCCAAGGGCAGGGTGGGCTTTCTTT.

This clonotype occurred a few times. The rearrangement uses TRBV13 and TRBJ2-7; TRBD1 matches 7 bases. Germline assignment: CDR1 PRHDT and CDR2 FYEKMQ (reference sequence). V was clipped by 0 bases and J by 2 bases; unmatched bases: 4. There are 15 residues in the CDR3. CDR3 in DNA: TGTGCCAGCAGCTTAGGAGGGGGCGCCACCTACGAGCAGTACTTC. Amino acid sequence: CASSLGGGATYEQYF.

This clonotype was seen more than once but under ten times. The chain has TRBV6-6 and TRBJ1-5; tentative D call: TRBD1 (5 bases). The V end lost 1 base, the J end lost 7 bases, and 14 bases lay between the germline ends. Germline-derived CDR1 and CDR2 are MNHNY and SVGAGI (reference sequence). The CDR3 consists of 15 residues. CDR3 sequence reads: CASSYFTGVEQPQHF. DNA for the CDR3: TGTGCCAGCAGTTACTTTACGGGGGTTGAGCAGCCCCAGCATTTT.

CDR3 amino acids: CANSKDREGESANEKLFF. The DNA of the CDR3 is TGTGCCAACAGCAAAGACAGGGAAGGGGAGTCGGCTAATGAAAAACTGTTTTTT. The chain links TRBV21-1 to TRBJ1-4; the table's D call, TRBD1, has no DNA check behind it. TRBV21-1 is a known pseudogene. The CDR3 runs 18 residues.

This clonotype was counted between two and nine times. The chain combines TRBV12-3 or TRBV12-4 with TRBJ2-5; TRBD2 matches 9 bases. V shed 1 base and J 7 bases; nucleotides not matched to a gene: 7. This CDR3 has 15 amino acids. CDR3 nucleotides: TGTGCCAGCAGTTTAGGGCTAGCGGGGATGGGGACCCAGTACTTC. It is translated as CASSLGLAGMGTQYF.

The rearrangement joins TRBV20-1 to TRBJ2-5; TRBD1 agrees at 9 bases. Matching the DNA end better, TRBJ2-7 makes the J call doubtful. CDR1 DFQATT and CDR2 SNEGSKA come from the germline V gene (reference sequence). The CDR3 loop spans 13 amino acids. CDR3 coding DNA: TGCACCATGGGGCGGACAGGGGTTGACGAGCAGTACTTC. Translating gives CTMGRTGVDEQYF.

The V gene is TRBV12-3 or TRBV12-4, the J gene TRBJ2-5; 11 bases are shared with TRBD1. The CDR3 runs to 15 residues. V shed 6 bases, J shed 11 bases, and the junction held 14 bases outside the gene matches. CDR3 nucleotides: TGTGCCAGCAGATGGGGACAGGGGGATAGCGATGAGCAGTACTTC. Protein sequence: CASRWGQGDSDEQYF.

This clonotype was seen more than once but under ten times. The genes are TRBV29-1 and TRBJ2-5; D tentatively fits TRBD1 or TRBD2 (5 bases each). The length of the CDR3 is 13 residues. CDR1 is SQVTM and CDR2 is ANQGSEA in the germline V gene. Trimming pared 5 bases from V and 5 bases from J, leaving 15 bases between. The CDR3 loop is CSVWAWGWETQYF. In nucleotides, the CDR3 is TGCAGCGTTTGGGCTTGGGGGTGGGAGACCCAGTACTTC.

The genes are TRBV10-3 and TRBJ2-7; TRBD2 agrees at 12 bases. V was pared by 4 bases and J by 7 bases, with 11 bases of the junction left unmatched. Germline lookup yields CDR1 ENHRY and CDR2 SYGVKD. This CDR3 is 16 amino acids long. The CDR3 DNA is TGTGCCATCAGTGCCCAGCTAGCGGGGGGGATCGATGAGCAGTACTTC. This gives the protein CAISAQLAGGIDEQYF.